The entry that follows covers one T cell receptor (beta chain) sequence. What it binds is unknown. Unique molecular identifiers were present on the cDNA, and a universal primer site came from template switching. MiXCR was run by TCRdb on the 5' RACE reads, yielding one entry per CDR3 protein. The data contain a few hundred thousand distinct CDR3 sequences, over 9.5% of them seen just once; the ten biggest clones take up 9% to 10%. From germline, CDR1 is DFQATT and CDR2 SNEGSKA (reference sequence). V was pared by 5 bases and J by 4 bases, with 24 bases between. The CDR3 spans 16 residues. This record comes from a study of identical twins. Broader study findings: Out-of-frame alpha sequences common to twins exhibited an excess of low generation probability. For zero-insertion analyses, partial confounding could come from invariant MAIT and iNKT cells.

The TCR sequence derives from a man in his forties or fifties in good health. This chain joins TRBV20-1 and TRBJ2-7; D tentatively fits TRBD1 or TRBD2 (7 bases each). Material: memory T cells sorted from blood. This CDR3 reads CSAAPLRQGGIYEQYF. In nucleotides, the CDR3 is TGCAGTGCTGCCCCACTCCGACAGGGAGGGATATACGAGCAGTACTTC.